The T cell receptor (beta chain) under discussion was sequenced for a study of blood T cells in healthy people across ages. Turning to this clonotype: One junction end does not reproduce the germline sequence, and a read error may be involved.

Then a second PCR, running about 6 to 11 cycles, was carried out with a sample-barcoded 5' primer and a J-beta primer mix. A single record per CDR3 protein comes from TCRdb applying MiXCR to the 5' RACE reads. The data contain over 600,000 distinct CDR3 sequences, approximately 40% of them singletons. This CDR3 spans 16 amino acids. The germline V gene has CDR1 SGHTA and CDR2 FQGNSA. The V and J genes are TRBV7-2 and TRBJ2-3; TRBD2 might be the D (5 bases). The sample consisted of blood. This sequence originates from a man older than 75 in good health. The CDR3 loop reads CANSSPFDRGRNTQYF. In nucleotides, the CDR3 is TGTGCCAACAGCTCCCCTTTTGATCGCGGGCGAAATACGCAGTATTTT.